A single T cell receptor beta chain is shown here with its context. Antigen: not known. The repertoire was sequenced with immunoSEQ multiplex PCR; TCRdb's copy has only in-frame clones and lacks some. The data show tens of thousands of clones, with around 94% seen just once and 3% to 5% held by the top ten. Time point described: newly diagnosed, previously untreated cHL patient sample. Untreated, newly diagnosed classical Hodgkin lymphoma PBMCs were comparators. These data are taken from a study of PD-1 blockade in classical Hodgkin lymphoma. General study results and limits: Before treatment, TCR diversity in newly diagnosed patients was reportedly lower than in healthy donors. What drove the repertoire differences, possibly disease activity or prior therapy, has not been defined.

V lost 3 bases and J lost 4, with 17 bases in between. The CDR3 is 16 residues long. Germline V gene lookup returns CDR1 SGHDT and CDR2 YYEEEE. The receptor's source is a human donor with classical Hodgkin lymphoma. This sequence joins TRBV5-6 and TRBJ2-1; the D call may be TRBD1 or TRBD2 (6 bases each). The sequenced sample was peripheral blood mononuclear cells (PBMCs). The CDR3 region has the DNA TGTGCCAGCAGCTCGCTGCCGGGGGCCTTATACAATGAGCAGTTCTTC. As protein: CASSSLPGALYNEQFF. The complete variable domain, with remaining parts taken from reference TRBV5-6 and TRBJ2-1, reads DAGVTQSPTHLIKTRGQQVTLRCSPKSGHDTVSWYQQALGQGPQFIFQYYEEEERQRGNFPDRFSGHQFPNYSSELNVNALLLGDSALYLCASSSLPGALYNEQFFGPGTRLTVL.